Shown below are 23 T cell receptor beta chains from a single sample sequenced in a study of cytomegalovirus exposure and HLA in healthy donors. PCR employed 60 Vbeta and 13 Jbeta primers. Here immunoSEQ multiplex PCR was the method, and the copy in TCRdb shows in-frame clones only, minus some. The sample lists roughly 180,000 clones; roughly 80% were seen once. Sequenced: PBMCs. The receptors shown here come from a male donor in good health and CMV-seronegative.

The chain couples TRBV11-1 to TRBJ2-7; maybe TRBD1 (6 bases). Per germline, CDR1 SGHAT and CDR2 FQDESV (reference sequence). This CDR3 contains 13 residues. Trimming pared 5 bases from V and 6 bases from J, leaving 14 bases between. The CDR3 DNA sequence: TGTGCCAGCAGCCCAACAGGGTTGGGCGAGCAGTACTTC. It encodes CASSPTGLGEQYF. The full variable domain, with the rest looked up from reference TRBV11-1 and TRBJ2-7, is EAEVAQSPRYKITEKSQAVAFWCDPISGHATLYWYRQILGQGPELLVQFQDESVVDDSQLPKDRFSAERLKGVDSTLKIQPAELGDSAMYLCASSPTGLGEQYFGPGTRLTVT.

This clone was picked up a small number of times. The chain is built from TRBV6-5 and TRBJ2-7; TRBD1 is a possible D gene (5 bases). Germline V lookup: CDR1 MNHEY, CDR2 SVGAGI. V lost 0 bases, J lost 3 bases, and 9 bases lay in between. The CDR3 is 14 residues long. The CDR3 DNA follows: TGTGCCAGCAGTTACTCTATTCAGGGCTACGAGCAGTACTTC. It specifies CASSYSIQGYEQYF.

The gene calls are TRBV28 and TRBJ2-3; D not certain. Looked up from germline, CDR1 is MDHEN and CDR2 is SYDVKM. The CDR3 is 12 residues long. Trimming took off 6 bases at V and 6 bases at J, with 10 bases between the two ends. The chain's CDR3 is CASRTRQDTQYF. The CDR3 DNA reads as TGTGCCAGCAGAACACGTCAGGATACGCAGTATTTT.

The J gene is TRBJ2-1, the V gene TRBV28; D is unresolved. Germline CDR1 and CDR2: MDHEN and SYDVKM. This CDR3 is 12 amino acids long. Trimming took off 1 base at V and 12 bases at J, with 10 bases between the two ends. The CDR3 loop reads CASSLLDLVQFF. The CDR3 DNA is TGTGCCAGCAGTTTATTAGACTTGGTGCAGTTCTTC. The variable domain in full, with the rest retrieved from reference TRBV28 and TRBJ2-1, is DVKVTQSSRYLVKRTGEKVFLECVQDMDHENMFWYRQDPGLGLRLIYFSYDVKMKEKGDIPEGYSVSREKKERFSLILESASTNQTSMYLCASSLLDLVQFFGPGTRLTVL.

The chain uses TRBV19 and TRBJ2-5, with D possibly matching TRBD1 (6 bases). The ends were cut back, 5 bases at V and 1 base at J, with 14 bases in the middle. The CDR3 sequence is 15 residues long. CDR1 is LNHDA and CDR2 is SQIVND in the germline V gene (reference sequence). CDR3 bases: TGTGCCAGTAGTCCTACAGGGTTCCCCCAAGAGACCCAGTACTTC. It specifies CASSPTGFPQETQYF.

The chain is built from TRBV9 and TRBJ2-3; D possibly corresponds to TRBD1 (5 bases). V dropped 4 bases and J dropped 0 bases, with 12 bases sitting between them. Germline V gene sequence: CDR1 SGDLS, CDR2 YYNGEE. The CDR3 has 15 amino acids. CDR3 nucleotides: TGTGCCAGCAGCCCCATGGGGCCTAGCACAGATACGCAGTATTTT. Encoded protein: CASSPMGPSTDTQYF.

This chain joins TRBV6-5 and TRBJ1-1; the D gene is possibly TRBD1 (6 bases). V dropped 6 bases and J dropped 4 bases, with 12 bases sitting between them. There are 13 residues in the CDR3. Germline assignment: CDR1 MNHEY and CDR2 SVGAGI. CDR3 DNA sequence: TGTGCCAGCAGAAGCTACAGGGTCACTGAAGCTTTCTTT. This translates into CASRSYRVTEAFF.

The chain combines TRBV6-1 with TRBJ1-4, with a tentative D call TRBD1 (6 bases). Looked up from germline, CDR1 is MNHNS and CDR2 is SASEGT. Trimming left V 7 bases short and J 6 bases short, with 15 bases between. This CDR3 is built from 14 residues. For the CDR3, the DNA is TGTGCCAGCAATCAAGGGGGGGTCGATGAAAAACTGTTTTTT. This sequence encodes CASNQGGVDEKLFF.

The chain links TRBV7-6 to TRBJ2-1; 11 bases match TRBD2. The CDR3 loop spans 16 amino acids. With 1 base clipped from V and 7 bases from J, the junction kept 6 bases outside the gene matches. Germline V gene lookup returns CDR1 SGHVS and CDR2 FNYEAQ. CDR3 loop: CASSLGRLAGGNEQFF. Here the CDR3 DNA reads TGTGCCAGCAGCTTAGGTAGGCTAGCGGGAGGAAATGAGCAGTTCTTC.

The chain combines TRBV6-5 with TRBJ1-2; 8 positions match TRBD1. This CDR3 is built from 13 residues. V dropped 3 bases and J dropped 8; count of bases not matched to a gene: 5. Germline V gene lookup returns CDR1 MNHEY and CDR2 SVGAGI. The CDR3 region is CASSYFRGQGYTF. Written as DNA, the CDR3 is TGTGCCAGCAGTTATTTCAGGGGGCAGGGCTACACCTTC.

J is TRBJ2-6 and V is TRBV2; D might be TRBD2 (5 bases). This CDR3 spans 16 amino acids. CDR1 and CDR2 from the germline V gene are SNHLY and FYNNEI. V dropped 6 bases and J dropped 0 bases, with 12 bases sitting between them. The CDR3, as DNA: TGTGCCAGCAGGTTGGGTGGACTCTCTGGGGCCAACGTCCTGACTTTC. This gives the protein CASRLGGLSGANVLTF.

V is TRBV19 and J is TRBJ1-1; unclear D gene. CDR3 size: 15 residues. V dropped 5 bases and J dropped 0 bases, with 13 bases sitting between them. Looked up from germline, CDR1 is LNHDA and CDR2 is SQIVND (reference sequence). DNA for the CDR3: TGTGCCAGTAGTGTTAATTCATACATGAACACTGAAGCTTTCTTT. Translated: CASSVNSYMNTEAFF.

The J gene is TRBJ1-4, the V gene TRBV5-1, with D possibly being TRBD1 (6 bases). V lost 0 bases, J lost 4 bases, and 13 bases lay in between. Germline values: CDR1 SGHRS, CDR2 YFSETQ. This CDR3 spans 16 amino acids. The CDR3 DNA reads as TGCGCCAGCAGCTTGGGCCTCGCCAGGGGTAATGAAAAACTGTTTTTT. Translating gives CASSLGLARGNEKLFF. Filled out from reference TRBV5-1 and TRBJ1-4, the complete variable domain reads KAGVTQTPRYLIKTRGQQVTLSCSPISGHRSVSWYQQTPGQGLQFLFEYFSETQRNKGNFPGRFSGRQFSNSRSEMNVSTLELGDSALYLCASSLGLARGNEKLFFGSGTQLSVL.

In its sample, this clone was seen a few times. This chain connects TRBV13 to TRBJ1-3; TRBD1 matches 8 bases. Germline trimming cut 2 bases from V and 4 bases from J; bases unmatched to any gene: 1. The CDR3 is 14 amino acids. Germline loops: CDR1 PRHDT, CDR2 FYEKMQ (reference sequence). The CDR3 loop reads CASSLQGAGNTIYF. DNA for the CDR3: TGTGCCAGCAGCTTACAGGGGGCAGGAAACACCATATATTTT.

The chain uses TRBV6-5 and TRBJ2-3; TRBD2 might be the D (6 bases). This CDR3 region has 14 residues. Trimming took 5 bases from V and 0 from J, leaving 9 bases between them. Germline assignment: CDR1 MNHEY and CDR2 SVGAGI. The CDR3 DNA sequence: TGTGCCAGCAGTCCAGGGAGGAGCACAGATACGCAGTATTTT. Amino acids: CASSPGRSTDTQYF.

The rearrangement links TRBV19 to TRBJ1-3; D perhaps matches TRBD1 (6 bases). The CDR3 runs 13 residues. Germline CDR1 and CDR2: LNHDA and SQIVND (reference sequence). V gave up 8 bases and J gave up 4 bases, with 12 bases separating them. CDR3 loop: CASSTGPGNTIYF. CDR3 DNA sequence: TGTGCCAGTTCCACAGGGCCCGGAAACACCATATATTTT.

The chain joins TRBV4-2 to TRBJ1-2, with D uncertain. Trimming removed 0 bases at V and 6 bases at J, with 11 bases between. CDR1 and CDR2 (germline): LGHNA, YNFKEQ. This CDR3 is built from 14 residues. The CDR3 is CASSQDQAVNGYTF. The CDR3 DNA is TGTGCCAGCAGCCAAGATCAGGCCGTAAATGGCTACACCTTC.

The V and J genes are TRBV6-5 and TRBJ2-2; D is ambiguous. Germline loops: CDR1 MNHEY, CDR2 SVGAGI. V was pared by 6 bases and J by 6 bases, with 11 bases between. The length of the CDR3 is 13 residues. The CDR3 here is CASSLGGSGELFF. The CDR3 bases are TGTGCCAGCAGCCTAGGCGGTTCCGGGGAGCTGTTTTTT.

The chain joins TRBV30 to TRBJ2-2, with TRBD2 matching over 7 bases. CDR3 size: 10 residues. Germline V gene lookup returns CDR1 GTSNPN and CDR2 SVGIG (reference sequence). The V gene end was trimmed by 1 base and the J gene end by 15 bases; junction bases not matched to a gene: 2. The CDR3 DNA is TGTGCCTGGAGTGAGGGGAGGGTGTTTTTT. Residues: CAWSEGRVFF.

The chain recombines TRBV4-3 with TRBJ2-5, with D possibly being TRBD2 (7 bases). The J call is uncertain, as TRBJ2-7 better fits the DNA end. This CDR3 is built from 16 residues. The germline V gene has CDR1 LGHNA and CDR2 YSLEER. This CDR3 reads CASSQEVQGGTYEQYF. The CDR3 DNA follows: TGCGCCAGCAGCCAAGAAGTACAGGGAGGGACCTACGAGCAGTACTTC.

This clone has only a few counts. This chain joins TRBV27 and TRBJ2-7; 10 bases agree with TRBD1. The CDR3 runs to 14 residues. V lost 6 bases to trimming and J lost 3 bases; unmatched junction nucleotides: 5. The V gene's germline CDR1 is MNHEY and CDR2 SMNVEV (reference sequence). Written as DNA, the CDR3 is TGTGCCAGCAGCATGGGACAGGGGATCTACGAGCAGTACTTC. Protein sequence: CASSMGQGIYEQYF.

The chain couples TRBV6-5 to TRBJ2-7; D ambiguous. Germline values: CDR1 MNHEY, CDR2 SVGAGI. This CDR3 has 13 amino acids. Trimming stripped 0 bases from V and 0 bases from J, with 3 bases between. The CDR3 loop reads CASSYSGSYEQYF. DNA for the CDR3: TGTGCCAGCAGTTACTCCGGCTCCTACGAGCAGTACTTC.

The chain recombines TRBV6-1 with TRBJ2-2, with 11 bases fitting TRBD1. The CDR3 length is 14 residues. The germline CDR1 and CDR2 sequences are MNHNS and SASEGT. V was pared by 7 bases and J by 7 bases, with 5 bases of the junction left unmatched. CDR3 DNA: TGTGCCAGCAACGGACAGGGGGCTATCGGGGAGCTGTTTTTT. Translated: CASNGQGAIGELFF.